What follows are 6 T cell receptor beta chains derived from one specimen sequenced in a study of T-cell reconstitution after alpha-beta-depleted transplantation in children. Preparation of the TCRbeta library involved a method that used unique molecular identifiers. From the PCR reads, TCRdb called clonotypes with MiXCR, one entry per CDR3 protein. Of fewer than 550,000 distinct CDR3 sequences in the sample, 15% to 20% are singletons; the top ten hold under 30%. The starting material was PBMCs, mostly from graft donor cells, obtained 360 days after TCRalphabeta/CD19-depleted stem cell transplant. All receptors derive from a boy less than two years old who had a stem cell transplant for Wiskott-Aldrich syndrome, so the T cells may come from the graft donor.

The genes are TRBV23-1 and TRBJ2-7, with D perhaps TRBD1 or TRBD2 (5 bases each). TRBV23-1 falls under the ORF class, with uncertain function. Trimming pared 8 bases from V and 4 bases from J, leaving 21 bases between. The CDR3 is 15 amino acids. The CDR3 nucleotides read TGCGCCAGCCCCCCACGGTACTGGGGGTCTTACGAGCAGTACTTC. This codes for CASPPRYWGSYEQYF.

The chain uses TRBV11-2 and TRBJ2-5, with unresolved D. Germline V CDR1 and CDR2: SGHAT, FQNNGV. V was clipped by 4 bases and J by 8 bases, with 8 bases between them. This CDR3 is built from 11 residues. CDR3 loop: CASSWSFTQYF. The CDR3 DNA reads TGTGCCAGCAGCTGGTCCTTTACCCAGTACTTC.

This clonotype appeared a few times. The CDR3 protein is CASSPMIMDRDNEQFF. DNA of the CDR3: TGTGCCAGCTCACCCATGATAATGGACAGGGACAATGAGCAGTTCTTC. The V and J genes are TRBV18 and TRBJ2-1; TRBD1 matches at 8 bases. This CDR3 region has 16 residues. After removal of 3 bases from V and 5 bases from J, the junction contained 9 bases not matched to a gene. Germline V CDR1 and CDR2: KGHSH, LQKENI.

Only a few counts were recorded for this clonotype. V usage is TRBV24-1 and J usage is TRBJ2-1, with a tentative D call TRBD1 (7 bases). V lost 2 bases, J lost 12 bases, and 13 bases lay in between. Germline V gene data show CDR1 as KGHDR and CDR2 as SFDVKD. This CDR3 contains 13 residues. In DNA form, the CDR3 reads TGTGCCACCAGTGATTCCCTCAGGGGGGTGCAGTTCTTC. Translation: CATSDSLRGVQFF.

This clonotype was picked up a small number of times. The V and J genes are TRBV7-9 and TRBJ1-1; possibly TRBD1 for D (5 bases). Germline CDR1 reads SEHNR; CDR2 reads FQNEAQ (reference sequence). The CDR3 contains 13 residues. V shed 3 bases and J shed 8 bases, with 13 bases lying between them. The CDR3 here is CASSFQGVPEAFF. The CDR3 DNA reads as TGTGCCAGCAGCTTCCAGGGAGTCCCGGAAGCTTTCTTT.

The chain is built from TRBV5-5 and TRBJ2-1, with 7 bases lining up with TRBD1. Germline V gives CDR1 SGHKS, CDR2 YYEKEE (reference sequence). The ends lost 0 bases at V and 4 bases at J; junction bases unmatched: 7. The CDR3 is made up of 16 amino acids. The CDR3 DNA is TGTGCCAGCAGCTTGGCCCCCGGGACAGCTTACAATGAGCAGTTCTTC. Protein sequence: CASSLAPGTAYNEQFF. The full variable domain, its missing parts supplied by reference TRBV5-5 and TRBJ2-1, is DAGVTQSPTHLIKTRGQQVTLRCSPISGHKSVSWYQQVLGQGPQFIFQYYEKEERGRGNFPDRFSARQFPNYSSELNVNALLLGDSALYLCASSLAPGTAYNEQFFGPGTRLTVL.